This T cell receptor (beta chain) emerged from a study of blood T cells in healthy people across ages. Study background: Per two T cells, template switching captured roughly one barcoded beta molecule. Study results and caveats: Underestimates were what the diversity estimates from one million T cells were considered to be. A strong correlation between TCR beta diversity and naive T cell percentage was seen. Older individuals had lower TCR beta diversity per million T cells (the decline was roughly linear).

The second PCR ran about 7 to 12 cycles with a sample-barcoded 5' primer and J-beta primers. One entry per CDR3 protein, called by TCRdb with MiXCR from the 5' RACE reads. Here the sample spans around 800,000 distinct CDR3 sequences, 25% to 30% being singletons. A remark on this clonotype: Its antigen is currently unknown.

Trimming cost V 2 bases and J 8 bases, with 17 bases left between them. The CDR3 is 14 amino acids. The germline V gene encodes CDR1 GTSNPN and CDR2 SVGIG (reference sequence). These data also featured in a second study, about T cells of mothers and their children.

The TCR was taken from a boy younger than 18 in good health. The V and J genes are TRBV30 and TRBJ2-3, with D hard to call. Sample: blood. CDR3 bases: TGTGCCTGGAGTTCTAGGTCCTCGGGCGGTACGCAGTATTTT. Its translation is CAWSSRSSGGTQYF.